This entry describes one TCR beta chain. The antigen remains undetermined. Germline V gene lookup returns CDR1 MDHEN and CDR2 SYDVKM. The CDR3 runs 15 residues. The junction had 10 bases not matched to a gene; V was cut back by 8 bases and J by 6 bases. The sample comes from a study of T cell repertoires in cytomegalovirus infection. Study information: A matching HLA type, together with CMV infection, was signaled by public TCR beta signatures. Study-wide points: There were carriers of CMV plus the relevant HLA, and cumulative public TCR beta family frequency identified them. The ex vivo response showed dominance by HLA-C-restricted CMV-specific TCR beta clonotypes.

TCRdb reprocessed the reads via MiXCR and lists one record per CDR3 protein. This table has approximately 700,000 distinct CDR3 sequences, 35% appearing once. This sequence originates from a human donor in good health (CMV status not recorded). Some clones in this sample may be carry-over from other donors' samples. The specimen sequenced was PBMCs. This chain links TRBV28 with TRBJ2-2; the match to TRBD2 covers 9 bases. CDR3 protein: CASGRGGGASGELFF. For the CDR3, the DNA is TGTGCCAGCGGGAGGGGCGGGGGGGCCTCCGGGGAGCTGTTTTTT. The variable domain in full, completed from reference TRBV28 and TRBJ2-2, reads DVKVTQSSRYLVKRTGEKVFLECVQDMDHENMFWYRQDPGLGLRLIYFSYDVKMKEKGDIPEGYSVSREKKERFSLILESASTNQTSMYLCASGRGGGASGELFFGEGSRLTVL.